These T cell receptor beta chains were read from a single sample in a study of T cell repertoires in cytomegalovirus infection. No antigen has been assigned to these receptors. In TCRdb, the reads were re-called with MiXCR into one record per CDR3 protein. There are around 750,000 distinct CDR3 sequences in the sample; 32% occur only once, and around 12% lies in the top ten. The specimen comprised cultured CD8+ T cells from PBMCs, sampled from culture after CMV antigen stimulation. All receptors come from a human donor in good health (CMV status not recorded). Some clones in this sample may be carry-over from other donors' samples. The CDR3 runs from the conserved cysteine through the conserved F or W. A D gene is named only where the DNA matches it firmly. Clone size is shown for a subset of rows, as once, few, many or a class of expanded clone.

TRBV7-9	TRBJ1-1	few	.	TGTGCCAGCAGCCCTAACCAAGGGAGGAGTGGCACTGAAGCTTTCTTT	CASSPNQGRSGTEAFF
TRBV4-1	TRBJ2-2	few	.	TGCGCCAGCAGCCAAGTTTCAGGGGTCCTCACCGGGGAGCTGTTTTTT	CASSQVSGVLTGELFF
TRBV6-2/TRBV6-3	TRBJ1-2	.	.	TGTGCCAGCAGAGGACAGATTCCCCTAGGCTATGGCTACACCTTC	CASRGQIPLGYGYTF
TRBV27	TRBJ1-5	.	.	TGTGCCAGCAGTTTCCGACAGGACAATCAGCCCCAGCATTTT	CASSFRQDNQPQHF
TRBV2	TRBJ1-2	.	.	TGTGCCAGCAGTGAAGTGGGGGTCCTTTATGGCTACACCTTC	CASSEVGVLYGYTF
TRBV2	TRBJ1-2	.	.	TGTGCCAGCAGGACTAACGACCAAATAGGTGGCTACACCTTC	CASRTNDQIGGYTF
TRBV7-9	TRBJ2-2	.	.	TGTGCCAGCAGCTTAACCTACGGGACAACGAACACCGGGGAGCTGTTTTTT	CASSLTYGTTNTGELFF
TRBV3-1	TRBJ2-1	.	.	TGTGCCAGCAGCCAAGGGTTTAGGGATAATGAGCAGTTCTTC	CASSQGFRDNEQFF
TRBV13	TRBJ1-3	few	.	TGTGCCAGCAGCTTTCTCGGTGCCGGAAACACCATATATTTT	CASSFLGAGNTIYF
TRBV7-2	TRBJ2-7	few	TRBD2	TGTGCCAGCAGCTTTGCTGGGGGGGAGTACGAGCAGTACTTC	CASSFAGGEYEQYF
TRBV14	TRBJ2-5	.	.	TGTGCCAGCAGCCAAGGCTGGGGGGCAGGAGAGACCCAGTACTTC	CASSQGWGAGETQYF
TRBV12-5	TRBJ2-2	few	TRBD1	TGTGCTAGTGGTTTGGGGGGACAGGGGTCCGGGGAGCTGTTTTTT	CASGLGGQGSGELFF
TRBV7-6	TRBJ2-2	few	.	TGTGCCAGCACCACCGGGGAGGGGGCAAGCACCGGGGAGCTGTTTTTT	CASTTGEGASTGELFF
TRBV7-2	TRBJ2-7	many	.	TGTGCCAGCAGCTTAGCTTCAGGGAGTGAGCAGTACTTC	CASSLASGSEQYF
TRBV7-6	TRBJ1-1	many	.	TGTGCCAGCAGCTTAGGGGGAGAGATGAACACTGAAGCTTTCTTT	CASSLGGEMNTEAFF
TRBV6-1	TRBJ1-1	.	TRBD1	TGTGCCAGCAGTGACGTGTTGGACAGGGACGAAGCTTTCTTT	CASSDVLDRDEAFF
TRBV7-8	TRBJ2-3	few	TRBD2	TGTGCCAGCAGCCCCAAGAGCGGGGGAGCAAGGGTTAGCACAGATACGCAGTATTTT	CASSPKSGGARVSTDTQYF
TRBV5-5	TRBJ1-1	.	.	TGTGCCAGCAGCTTCAAGGATTACAACACTGAAGCTTTCTTT	CASSFKDYNTEAFF
TRBV27	TRBJ1-1	.	.	TGTGCCAGCAGGTACTTACAGGGAACTGAAGCTTTCTTT	CASRYLQGTEAFF
TRBV9	TRBJ1-2	.	.	TGTGCCAGCAGCCGAAGACCAGAGTTGGGCTACACCTTC	CASSRRPELGYTF
TRBV4-2	TRBJ2-5	.	.	TGTGCCAGCAGCCAGACGTCCGGGCGGGGAGAGACCCAGTACTTC	CASSQTSGRGETQYF
TRBV7-2	TRBJ2-3	many	.	TGTGCCAGCAGCTTAGAGGCGACAGGCGGTACAGATACGCAGTATTTT	CASSLEATGGTDTQYF
TRBV4-1	TRBJ2-3	.	.	TGCGCCAGCAGCCTCATTACCCAGGGCACAGATACGCAGTATTTT	CASSLITQGTDTQYF
TRBV7-2	TRBJ2-5	many	.	TGTGCCAGCAGCTTAGGAAGGGGTCCCGGGGGGACCCAGTACTTC	CASSLGRGPGGTQYF
TRBV7-9	TRBJ1-1	many	TRBD1	TGTGCCAGCAACGGACAGGGGAACACTGAAGCTTTCTTT	CASNGQGNTEAFF
TRBV6-5	TRBJ2-3	once	TRBD2	TGTGCCAGCAGTCCCCTCGCGGGGGGGTTAGATACGCAGTATTTT	CASSPLAGGLDTQYF
TRBV12-3/TRBV12-4	TRBJ1-1	.	.	TGTGCCAGCAGTCGCCTAAAAACGGACACTGAAGCTTTCTTT	CASSRLKTDTEAFF